The TCR beta chain described here comes from a study of breast tumors, draining lymph nodes, adjacent tissues (dated by TCRdb to about 2016). Some background on the complete study: TCR beta repertoires were compared across tumor, adjacent nontumor tissue and axillary lymph nodes obtained from breast cancer patients. The study was designed to assess the relationships and possible T-cell exchange between tumor, surrounding tissue and draining lymph node repertoires in human breast cancer. Beyond this particular receptor, the publication reports: In luminal-like breast cancer, tumor and nontumor tissue repertoires resembled each other significantly more than in basal-like breast cancer. A scenario in which most tumor T cells derive from the lymph node and then expand within tumor tissue was judged to be consistent with the data. Tumor T-cell repertoires showed less diversity than lymph node repertoires and more diversity than nontumor tissue repertoires, and tumor T-cell repertoires showed preferential V and J gene usage. The conclusion that tumor T cells originate in lymph nodes was presented as consistent with a hypothesis rather than as directly demonstrated.

Comment on this clonotype: Its binding antigen is unknown. A much larger clone is a single base away; this may be a read error.

Taken from cysteine to phenylalanine, the CDR3 has 15 residues. Of the read, only the CDR3 DNA is kept; its 45 bases are in frame from base 1. CDR1 and CDR2 (SGHNT, YYREEE) derive from the germline V gene (reference sequence). V trim: 10 bases; J trim: 7 bases; unmatched bases: 11. Sequenced on an Illumina HiSeq 2000. Multiplex PCR amplification was used to build the TCR beta chain libraries. High-throughput sequencing was used to analyze the amplified TCR beta chain products. The public reads were quality trimmed at Q25 with fastp and then assembled into clones with MiXCR by TCRdb, keeping productive beta chains. Merged by CDR3 protein, the rows form single entries marked with the most common genes and DNA. This sample comprises 20,000 or so distinct CDR3 sequences, around two fifths of them detected only once. 15% to 25% of the sample is in the top ten clones.

The chain employs TRBV5-4 and TRBJ2-1; 13 junctional bases match TRBD2. The specimen sequenced was breast tumor tissue. The clonotype was recovered from a female donor with breast cancer. Some clones in this sample may be carry-over from other donors' samples. The CDR3 reads as follows: CAGTPGTSGINEQFF. The base sequence is TGTGCCGGCACCCCCGGGACTAGCGGGATAAATGAGCAGTTCTTC.